Following are 9 T cell receptor beta chains from one sample sequenced in a study of blood T cell repertoires in COVID-19. Generated by immunoSEQ multiplex PCR, the TCRdb table keeps only in-frame clones and is missing some. The sample comprises over 200,000 clones, roughly 76% of which are singletons, and around 5.4% rests with the top ten. Sequenced material: peripheral blood. The receptors shown here come from a human donor in a cohort sampled during active COVID-19.

The rearrangement joins TRBV28 to TRBJ2-5, with D unresolved. Germline V gene sequence: CDR1 MDHEN, CDR2 SYDVKM. The V gene lost 2 bases and the J gene lost 7 bases, with 8 bases spanning the gap. The CDR3 runs 12 residues. CDR3 residues: CASSLQVPTQYF. The CDR3 coding sequence is TGTGCCAGCAGTTTACAGGTCCCGACCCAGTACTTC.

The rearrangement links TRBV30 to TRBJ1-3; D is unclear. The CDR3 consists of 14 residues. Germline assignment: CDR1 GTSNPN and CDR2 SVGIG (reference sequence). V was cut by 4 bases and J by 0 bases, with 10 bases left in between. CDR3 coding DNA: TGTGCCTGGAATTTGGCTAGCTCTGGAAACACCATATATTTT. Translating it yields CAWNLASSGNTIYF. The full variable domain, its missing parts supplied by reference TRBV30 and TRBJ1-3, is SQTIHQWPATLVQPVGSPLSLECTVEGTSNPNLYWYRQAAGRGLQLLFYSVGIGQISSEVPQNLSASRPQDRQFILSSKKLLLSDSGFYLCAWNLASSGNTIYFGEGSWLTVV.

J is TRBJ1-6 and V is TRBV4-2, with D possibly matching TRBD1 (5 bases). V was shortened by 1 base and J by 8 bases, with 6 bases between the two germline ends. This CDR3 has 13 amino acids. Per the germline V gene, CDR1 is LGHNA and CDR2 is YNFKEQ. CDR3: CASSQGGDSPLHF. The CDR3 bases are TGTGCCAGCAGCCAAGGGGGGGATTCACCCCTCCACTTT.

The rearrangement uses TRBV28 and TRBJ2-7; TRBD1 matches at 9 bases. This CDR3 comprises 13 residues. After removal of 7 bases from V and 2 bases from J, the junction contained 3 bases not matched to a gene. The germline gives CDR1 MDHEN, CDR2 SYDVKM. This CDR3 reads CASTTGGPYEQYF. CDR3 sequence (DNA): TGTGCCAGCACTACAGGGGGCCCCTACGAGCAGTACTTC.

This chain connects TRBV15 to TRBJ2-1, with 14 bases aligning to TRBD2. Germline lookup yields CDR1 LNHNV and CDR2 YYDKDF (reference sequence). This CDR3 spans 15 amino acids. V shed 5 bases, J shed 8 bases, and the junction held 5 bases outside the gene matches. The CDR3 loop is CATSGTSGSRHEQFF. CDR3 nucleotide sequence: TGTGCCACCAGCGGGACTAGCGGGAGTAGACATGAGCAGTTCTTC.

This clone was counted a few times. The chain carries TRBV5-1 and TRBJ1-1, with no clear D. This CDR3 spans 14 amino acids. Trimming left V 1 base short and J 5 bases short, with 12 bases between. From germline, CDR1 is SGHRS and CDR2 YFSETQ. The CDR3: CASSLQRLDTEAFF. CDR3 DNA: TGCGCCAGCAGCTTGCAGCGGTTGGATACTGAAGCTTTCTTT. Full variable domain (missing parts from reference TRBV5-1 and TRBJ1-1): KAGVTQTPRYLIKTRGQQVTLSCSPISGHRSVSWYQQTPGQGLQFLFEYFSETQRNKGNFPGRFSGRQFSNSRSEMNVSTLELGDSALYLCASSLQRLDTEAFFGQGTRLTVV.

The rearrangement links TRBV15 to TRBJ1-3; TRBD1 matches at 8 bases. Germline V gene data show CDR1 as LNHNV and CDR2 as YYDKDF (reference sequence). V gave up 6 bases and J gave up 3 bases; unmatched junction bases: 13. The CDR3 covers 17 residues. CDR3 loop: CATRNWTGTMVGNTIYF. Here the CDR3 DNA reads TGTGCCACCAGAAACTGGACAGGGACAATGGTTGGAAACACCATATATTTT.

The chain joins TRBV19 to TRBJ2-3; TRBD2 aligns across 11 bases. In germline, CDR1 is LNHDA, CDR2 SQIVND (reference sequence). V gave up 7 bases and J gave up 6 bases; unmatched junction bases: 21. The CDR3 is 19 amino acids. As DNA, the CDR3 is TGTGCCAGTAAACAGAGCCCTCTAGCGGGAGGCCGTCTTGGGGATACGCAGTATTTT. Protein sequence: CASKQSPLAGGRLGDTQYF.

The chain carries TRBV28 and TRBJ2-5; D remains unclear. Germline V gene lookup returns CDR1 MDHEN and CDR2 SYDVKM. V was clipped by 5 bases and J by 5 bases, with 18 bases between them. CDR3 length: 15 amino acids. The CDR3 sequence: CASSPIGGRWETQYF. CDR3 DNA: TGTGCCAGCAGTCCCATAGGCGGAAGGTGGGAGACCCAGTACTTC.